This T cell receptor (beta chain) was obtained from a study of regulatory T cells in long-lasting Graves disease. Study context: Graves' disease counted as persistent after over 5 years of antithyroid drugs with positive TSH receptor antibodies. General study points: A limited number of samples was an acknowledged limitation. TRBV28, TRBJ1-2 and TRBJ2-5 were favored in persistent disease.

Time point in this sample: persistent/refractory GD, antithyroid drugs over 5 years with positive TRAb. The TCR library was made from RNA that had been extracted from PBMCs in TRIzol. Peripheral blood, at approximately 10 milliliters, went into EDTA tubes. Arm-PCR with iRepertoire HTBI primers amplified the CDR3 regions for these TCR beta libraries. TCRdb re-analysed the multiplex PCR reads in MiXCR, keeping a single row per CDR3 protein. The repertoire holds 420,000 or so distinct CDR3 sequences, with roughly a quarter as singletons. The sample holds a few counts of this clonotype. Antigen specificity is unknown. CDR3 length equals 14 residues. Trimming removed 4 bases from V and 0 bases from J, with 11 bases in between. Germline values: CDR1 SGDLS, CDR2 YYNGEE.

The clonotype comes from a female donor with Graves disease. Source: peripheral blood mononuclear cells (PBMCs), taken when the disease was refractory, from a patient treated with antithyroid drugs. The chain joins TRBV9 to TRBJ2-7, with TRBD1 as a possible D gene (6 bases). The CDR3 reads CASSPQGFSYEQYF. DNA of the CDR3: TGTGCCAGCAGCCCGCAGGGGTTCTCCTACGAGCAGTACTTC.